What follows are 5 T cell receptor beta chains derived from one specimen sequenced in a study of blood T cell repertoires in COVID-19. Repertoires were generated with immunoSEQ multiplex PCR, while TCRdb's copy carries only in-frame clones and drops some. The table records under 300,000 clones, about four fifths of them present only once. The sample comprised peripheral blood. These receptors originate from a woman between 18 and 29 years old with acute or convalescent COVID-19.

The chain links TRBV27 to TRBJ1-5; TRBD1 aligns across 10 bases. The junction had 9 bases not matched to a gene; V was cut back by 5 bases and J by 5 bases. This CDR3 has 16 amino acids. Per the germline V gene, CDR1 is MNHEY and CDR2 is SMNVEV (reference sequence). The CDR3 coding sequence is TGTGCCAGCAGTCCTCGGACAGGGGGACCCTATCAGCCCCAGCATTTT. It yields the protein CASSPRTGGPYQPQHF.

The chain combines TRBV5-1 with TRBJ2-2, with 9 bases matching TRBD2. CDR3 length: 15 residues. The germline V gene encodes CDR1 SGHRS and CDR2 YFSETQ. V lost 4 bases, J lost 5 bases, and 6 bases stayed unmatched. CDR3 protein: CASSRLAGETGELFF. CDR3 in DNA: TGCGCCAGCAGCCGTTTAGCGGGAGAGACCGGGGAGCTGTTTTTT.

This clone was counted once. The chain uses TRBV15 and TRBJ1-3; the D gene is possibly TRBD1 (5 bases). Germline CDR1 reads LNHNV; CDR2 reads YYDKDF (reference sequence). Trimming removed 0 bases at V and 1 base at J, with 13 bases between. The CDR3 is 17 amino acids. The CDR3 DNA reads as TGTGCCACCAGCAGAGATGGCGCAGGGCCGTCTGGAAACACCATATATTTT. Its translation: CATSRDGAGPSGNTIYF.

The V call is TRBV25-1, the J call TRBJ2-5, with 11 positions matching TRBD2. The CDR3 runs 15 residues. The V gene's germline CDR1 is MGHDK and CDR2 SYGVNS. Trimming removed 3 bases from V and 8 bases from J; junction bases left unmatched: 8. CDR3 amino acids: CASSEALAGVKTQYF. The CDR3 DNA is TGTGCCAGCAGTGAGGCACTAGCGGGAGTGAAAACCCAGTACTTC.

The genes are TRBV3-1 (or the pseudogene TRBV3-2) and TRBJ2-5; D might be TRBD1 (6 bases). Looked up from germline, CDR1 is LGHDT and CDR2 is YNNKEL (reference sequence). This CDR3 spans 14 amino acids. Trimming removed 1 base at V and 1 base at J, with 7 bases between. CDR3 bases: TGTGCCAGCAGCCAAGGGACAGCCCAAGAGACCCAGTACTTC. Protein product: CASSQGTAQETQYF.